Listed below are T cell receptor beta chains from one sample, sequenced in a study of CD8+CD57+ T cells in acquired aplastic anemia. TCRdb called the reads again in MiXCR, with one record for every CDR3 protein. This sample has around 68,000 distinct CDR3 sequences, with under 65% found just once. Sequencing used sorted CD4+, CD8+, or CD8+CD57+ T cells (not recorded which) from PBMCs. These receptors were taken from a human donor in good health, serving as a control. Both conserved end residues are part of each CDR3. The D gene is left open where the match is weak. The size of a clone is reported for some rows only, either as once, few or many, or as a class for expanded clones.

size	J	D	V	CDR3	DNA
NA	TRBJ1-1	TRBD1	TRBV10-3	CAISERQGMNTEAFF	TGTGCCATCAGTGAGAGACAGGGGATGAACACTGAAGCTTTCTTT
few	TRBJ1-5	NA	TRBV2	CASRGGGQPQHF	TGTGCCAGTCGGGGTGGGGGTCAGCCCCAGCATTTT
many	TRBJ2-7	NA	TRBV6-1	CASSEVSGTYEQYF	TGTGCCAGCAGTGAAGTTAGCGGAACCTACGAGCAGTACTTC
NA	TRBJ2-1	TRBD2	TRBV11-1	CASSLFVAGGGSEQFF	TGTGCCAGCAGCTTATTCGTAGCGGGGGGCGGCAGTGAGCAGTTCTTC
medium-sized	TRBJ1-1	TRBD1	TRBV7-9	CASSMTGGTEAFF	TGTGCCAGCAGCATGACAGGGGGAACTGAAGCTTTCTTT
NA	TRBJ2-7	NA	TRBV2	CASSYRDPGEQYF	TGTGCCAGCAGTTACAGGGACCCGGGGGAGCAGTACTTC
many	TRBJ2-7	TRBD1	TRBV12-3/TRBV12-4	CASSFRDRGHEQYF	TGTGCCAGCAGTTTCCGGGACAGGGGCCACGAGCAGTACTTC
many	TRBJ1-1	NA	TRBV19	CASSIGLTSYTEAFF	TGTGCCAGTAGTATAGGTTTAACGAGTTACACTGAAGCTTTCTTT
once	TRBJ2-5	NA	TRBV2	CASSEGGSVGTQYF	TGTGCCAGCAGTGAAGGTGGCTCGGTCGGGACCCAGTACTTC
NA	TRBJ2-3	NA	TRBV19	CASGEGDERDTQYF	TGTGCCAGCGGTGAGGGGGACGAAAGGGATACGCAGTATTTT
NA	TRBJ1-6	NA	TRBV2	CASSEALWGKDSPLHF	TGTGCCAGCAGTGAAGCGCTGTGGGGGAAGGATTCACCCCTCCACTTT
many	TRBJ2-1	TRBD2	TRBV24-1	CATSDARSWPSGRGPYNEQFF	TGTGCCACCAGTGATGCCCGGTCTTGGCCTAGCGGGAGAGGGCCCTACAATGAGCAGTTCTTC
NA	TRBJ2-7	TRBD1	TRBV4-1	CASSQERTGYEQYF	TGCGCCAGCAGCCAAGAAAGGACAGGATACGAGCAGTACTTC
NA	TRBJ1-6	NA	TRBV7-9	CASSGAGARSPLHF	TGTGCCAGCAGCGGTGCGGGGGCTAGGTCACCCCTCCACTTT
NA	TRBJ2-7	NA	TRBV15	CATSRDSATSYEQYF	TGTGCCACCAGCAGAGATTCAGCGACATCCTACGAGCAGTACTTC
many	TRBJ1-1	NA	TRBV20-1	CSARGEAVDPEAFF	TGCAGTGCTCGCGGGGAGGCAGTGGACCCCGAAGCTTTCTTT
NA	TRBJ2-1	TRBD2	TRBV11-2	CASSLDLAGGPNEQFF	TGTGCCAGCAGCTTAGATCTAGCGGGGGGGCCCAATGAGCAGTTCTTC
NA	TRBJ2-3	NA	TRBV15	CARDLGGVRPTDTQYF	TGTGCTAGAGATCTAGGTGGTGTACGACCCACAGATACGCAGTATTTT
NA	TRBJ2-7	TRBD2	TRBV4-1	CASSPRLGRSGAPYEQYF	TGCGCCAGCAGCCCCCGCCTGGGGAGGAGCGGGGCACCCTACGAGCAGTACTTC
many	TRBJ1-6	NA	TRBV10-2	CASSEAVRREPLHF	TGCGCCAGCAGTGAGGCTGTTCGAAGGGAACCCCTCCACTTT
many	TRBJ2-7	TRBD1	TRBV6-1	CASRDRALSYEQYF	TGTGCCAGCAGAGACAGGGCACTCTCCTACGAGCAGTACTTC
many	TRBJ2-5	TRBD1	TRBV20-1	CSATTRQGALRGTQYF	TGCAGTGCTACAACCCGACAGGGGGCGCTTCGGGGGACCCAGTACTTC
medium-sized	TRBJ1-2	TRBD1	TRBV15	CATSTTGIFYGYTF	TGTGCCACCAGCACGACAGGGATTTTCTATGGCTACACCTTC
NA	TRBJ2-2	TRBD1	TRBV24-1	CATSDTPGQGATGELFF	TGTGCCACCAGTGACACGCCAGGACAGGGGGCCACCGGGGAGCTGTTTTTT
medium-sized	TRBJ2-7	TRBD1	TRBV19	CASSPTGGPYEQYF	TGTGCCAGTAGTCCTACAGGGGGACCCTACGAGCAGTACTTC
NA	TRBJ1-5	NA	TRBV7-3	CASREGGPIGANQPQHF	TGTGCCAGCAGAGAAGGTGGACCAATAGGGGCCAATCAGCCCCAGCATTTT
NA	TRBJ2-5	TRBD2	TRBV10-3	CAISGPGTSVESRETQYF	TGTGCCATCAGTGGCCCCGGGACTAGCGTGGAGTCGAGGGAGACCCAGTACTTC
NA	TRBJ1-2	NA	TRBV7-9	CASSLTGSNNYGYTF	TGTGCCAGCAGCTTAACAGGCAGTAATAACTATGGCTACACCTTC
medium-sized	TRBJ2-7	NA	TRBV2	CASSGVMYEQYF	TGTGCCAGCAGTGGAGTAATGTACGAGCAGTACTTC
many	TRBJ2-6	NA	TRBV6-4	CASSDSSSGANVLTF	TGTGCCAGCAGTGACTCGAGCTCTGGGGCCAACGTCCTGACTTTC
NA	TRBJ2-2	NA	TRBV7-9	CASSLSNTGELFF	TGTGCCAGCAGCTTATCGAACACCGGGGAGCTGTTTTTT
NA	TRBJ1-1	NA	TRBV20-1	CSARAKENTEAFF	TGCAGTGCTAGAGCTAAGGAGAACACTGAAGCTTTCTTT
NA	TRBJ1-6	TRBD1	TRBV9	CASSRGQGNNSPLHF	TGTGCCAGCAGCAGAGGACAGGGGAATAATTCACCCCTCCACTTT
many	TRBJ1-1	NA	TRBV12-5	CASGLVGNEGTEAFF	TGTGCTAGTGGTTTGGTAGGGAACGAGGGGACTGAAGCTTTCTTT
many	TRBJ2-7	NA	TRBV12-3/TRBV12-4	CASSLRHRIYEQYF	TGTGCCAGCAGTTTGCGTCACCGTATCTACGAGCAGTACTTC
NA	TRBJ2-7	NA	TRBV19	CASSSYGTLGYEQYF	TGTGCCAGCAGCTCGTATGGGACTTTAGGATACGAGCAGTACTTC
few	TRBJ2-1	TRBD2	TRBV29-1	CSVERQRGNEQFF	TGCAGCGTTGAGAGGCAGCGGGGCAATGAGCAGTTCTTC
once	TRBJ1-6	NA	TRBV25-1	CASSESARFLTEGNNSPLHF	TGTGCCAGCAGTGAATCCGCCCGATTTTTGACCGAGGGGAATAATTCACCCCTCCACTTT
NA	TRBJ2-1	TRBD2	TRBV9	CASSVVAGGRNEQFF	TGTGCCAGCAGCGTAGTGGCGGGAGGGCGGAATGAGCAGTTCTTC
once	TRBJ1-6	NA	TRBV25-1	CASSEGNSPLHF	TGTGCCAGCAGTGAGGGGAATTCACCCCTCCACTTT
few	TRBJ1-1	NA	TRBV19	CASSIGTGMNTEAFF	TGTGCCAGTAGTATAGGAACGGGGATGAACACTGAAGCTTTCTTT
many	TRBJ2-7	NA	TRBV6-1	CASSVTETRGQYF	TGTGCCAGCAGTGTTACAGAGACCCGAGGGCAGTACTTC
many	TRBJ1-5	NA	TRBV27	CASSSVRGRNQPQHF	TGTGCCAGCAGTTCCGTAAGGGGACGCAATCAGCCCCAGCATTTT
many	TRBJ1-2	NA	TRBV11-1	CASSLSSGMSRYGYTF	TGTGCCAGCAGCCTATCGAGTGGGATGAGCCGCTATGGCTACACCTTC
NA	TRBJ1-1	NA	TRBV2	CASSPTQGHTEAFF	TGTGCCAGCAGTCCTACACAGGGACACACTGAAGCTTTCTTT
NA	TRBJ2-7	TRBD1	TRBV29-1	CSVEVSWTGDEQYF	TGCAGCGTTGAAGTTTCCTGGACAGGGGACGAGCAGTACTTC
NA	TRBJ1-2	TRBD1	TRBV15	CATSSDWTGRITNYGYTF	TGTGCCACCAGCAGCGACTGGACAGGGAGAATTACTAACTATGGCTACACCTTC
NA	TRBJ2-2	NA	TRBV7-3	CASGPTGGTGELFF	TGTGCCAGCGGACCGACCGGTGGCACCGGGGAGCTGTTTTTT
NA	TRBJ2-3	NA	TRBV7-9	CASSPQADTQYF	TGTGCCAGCAGCCCCCAAGCAGATACGCAGTATTTT
many	TRBJ2-5	TRBD1	TRBV13	CASSSGDRGYQTQYF	TGTGCCAGCAGCTCCGGGGACAGGGGTTATCAGACCCAGTACTTC
NA	TRBJ1-5	NA	TRBV7-2	CASSLQFDGNQPQHF	TGTGCCAGCAGCTTACAGTTCGATGGCAATCAGCCCCAGCATTTT
NA	TRBJ2-7	TRBD1	TRBV20-1	CSARDSDSYEQYF	TGCAGTGCAAGGGACAGCGACTCCTACGAGCAGTACTTC